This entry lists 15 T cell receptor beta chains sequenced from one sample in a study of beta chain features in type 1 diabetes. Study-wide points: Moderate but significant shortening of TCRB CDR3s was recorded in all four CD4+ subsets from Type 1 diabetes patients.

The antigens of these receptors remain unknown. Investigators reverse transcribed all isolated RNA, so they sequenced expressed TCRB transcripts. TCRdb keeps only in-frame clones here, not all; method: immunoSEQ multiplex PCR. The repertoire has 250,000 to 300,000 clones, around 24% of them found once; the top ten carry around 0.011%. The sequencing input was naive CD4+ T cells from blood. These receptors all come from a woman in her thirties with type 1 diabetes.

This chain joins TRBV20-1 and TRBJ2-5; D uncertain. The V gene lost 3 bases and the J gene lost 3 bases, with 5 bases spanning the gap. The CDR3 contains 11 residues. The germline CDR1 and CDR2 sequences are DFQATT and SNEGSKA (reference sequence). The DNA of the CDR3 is TGCAGTGCTAGTTCGGAAGAGACCCAGTACTTC. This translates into CSASSEETQYF.

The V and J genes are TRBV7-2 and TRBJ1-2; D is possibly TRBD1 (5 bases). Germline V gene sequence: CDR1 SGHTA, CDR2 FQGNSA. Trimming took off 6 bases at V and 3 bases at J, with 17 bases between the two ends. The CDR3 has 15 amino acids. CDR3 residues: CASRQAAADDYGYTF. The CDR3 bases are TGTGCCAGCAGACAGGCCGCGGCGGATGACTATGGCTACACCTTC. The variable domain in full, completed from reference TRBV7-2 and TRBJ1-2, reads GAGVSQSPSNKVTEKGKDVELRCDPISGHTALYWYRQSLGQGLEFLIYFQGNSAPDKSGLPSDRFSAERTGGSVSTLTIQRTQQEDSAVYLCASRQAAADDYGYTFGSGTRLTVV.

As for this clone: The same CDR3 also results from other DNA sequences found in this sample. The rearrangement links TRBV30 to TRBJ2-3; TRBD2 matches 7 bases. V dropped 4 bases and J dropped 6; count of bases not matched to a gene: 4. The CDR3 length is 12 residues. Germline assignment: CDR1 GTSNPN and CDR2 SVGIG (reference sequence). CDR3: CAWTGGSDTQYF. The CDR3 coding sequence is TGTGCCTGGACCGGCGGGAGTGATACGCAGTATTTT.

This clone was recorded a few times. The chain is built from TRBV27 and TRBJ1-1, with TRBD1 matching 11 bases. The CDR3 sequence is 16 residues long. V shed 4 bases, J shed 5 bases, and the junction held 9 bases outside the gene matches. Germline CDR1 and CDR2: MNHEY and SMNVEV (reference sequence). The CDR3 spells CASSWDRGRFRTEAFF. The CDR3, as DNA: TGTGCCAGCAGTTGGGACAGGGGGAGATTTAGGACTGAAGCTTTCTTT.

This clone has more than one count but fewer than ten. CDR3 amino acids: CASSPTGTVKCTF. The CDR3 nucleotides read TGCGCCAGCAGCCCCACCGGGACAGTAAAGTGCACCTTC. V usage is TRBV4-1 and J usage is TRBJ1-2; the match to TRBD1 covers 7 bases. V was pared by 4 bases and J by 13 bases, with 12 bases of the junction left unmatched. The CDR3 runs to 13 residues. CDR1 is MGHRA and CDR2 is YSYEKL in the germline V gene.

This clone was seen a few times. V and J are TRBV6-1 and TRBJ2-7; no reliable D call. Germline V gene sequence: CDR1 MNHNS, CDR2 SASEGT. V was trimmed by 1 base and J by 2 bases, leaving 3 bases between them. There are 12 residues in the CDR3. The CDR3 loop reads CASSEGAYEQYF. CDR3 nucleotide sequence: TGTGCCAGCAGTGAAGGAGCCTACGAGCAGTACTTC.

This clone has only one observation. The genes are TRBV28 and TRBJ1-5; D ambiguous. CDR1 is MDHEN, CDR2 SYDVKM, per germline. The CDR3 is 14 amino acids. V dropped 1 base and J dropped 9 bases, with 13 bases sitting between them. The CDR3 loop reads CASSLSAAAGPQHF. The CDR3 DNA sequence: TGTGCCAGCAGTTTATCCGCGGCCGCGGGGCCCCAGCATTTT.

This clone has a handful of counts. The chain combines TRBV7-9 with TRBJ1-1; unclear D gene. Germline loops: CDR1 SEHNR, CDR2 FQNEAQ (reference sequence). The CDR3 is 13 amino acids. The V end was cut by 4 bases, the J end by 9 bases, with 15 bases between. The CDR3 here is CASSSLFRGKAFF. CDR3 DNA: TGTGCCAGCAGCTCCCTGTTCCGCGGTAAAGCTTTCTTT.

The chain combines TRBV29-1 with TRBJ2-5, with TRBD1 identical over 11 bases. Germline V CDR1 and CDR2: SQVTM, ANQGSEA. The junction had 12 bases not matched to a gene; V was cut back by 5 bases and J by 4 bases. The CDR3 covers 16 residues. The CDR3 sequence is CSVLRLRDRGGETQYF. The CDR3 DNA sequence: TGCAGCGTTCTCCGTCTCCGGGACAGGGGGGGAGAGACCCAGTACTTC. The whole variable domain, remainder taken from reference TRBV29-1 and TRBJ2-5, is SAVISQKPSRDICQRGTSLTIQCQVDSQVTMMFWYRQQPGQSLTLIATANQGSEATYESGFVIDKFPISRPNLTFSTLTVSNMSPEDSSIYLCSVLRLRDRGGETQYFGPGTRLLVL.

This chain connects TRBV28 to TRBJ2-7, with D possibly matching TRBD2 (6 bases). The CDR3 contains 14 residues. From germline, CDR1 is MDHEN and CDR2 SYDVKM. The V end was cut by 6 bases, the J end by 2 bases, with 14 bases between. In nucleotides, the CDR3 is TGTGCCAGCAGGCCCGGAGGGCCCGCCTACGAGCAGTACTTC. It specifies CASRPGGPAYEQYF.

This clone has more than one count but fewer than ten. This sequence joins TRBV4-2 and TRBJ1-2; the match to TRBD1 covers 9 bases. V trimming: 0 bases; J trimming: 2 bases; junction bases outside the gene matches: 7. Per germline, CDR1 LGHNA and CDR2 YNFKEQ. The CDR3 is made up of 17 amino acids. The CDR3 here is CASSQDPVTGGNYGYTF. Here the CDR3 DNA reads TGTGCCAGCAGCCAAGACCCTGTGACAGGGGGAAACTATGGCTACACCTTC.

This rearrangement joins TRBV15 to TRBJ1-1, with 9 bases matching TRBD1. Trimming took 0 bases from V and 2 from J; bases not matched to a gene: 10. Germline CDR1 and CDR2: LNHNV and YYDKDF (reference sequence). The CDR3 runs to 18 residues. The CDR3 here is CATSRETGGNWVNTEAFF. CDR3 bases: TGTGCCACCAGCAGAGAAACAGGGGGCAATTGGGTAAACACTGAAGCTTTCTTT.

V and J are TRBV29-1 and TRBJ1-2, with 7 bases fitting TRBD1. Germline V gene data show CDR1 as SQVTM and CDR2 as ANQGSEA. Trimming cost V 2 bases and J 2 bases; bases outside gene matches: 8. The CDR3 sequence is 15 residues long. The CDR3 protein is CSVELTGQPNYGYTF. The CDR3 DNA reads TGCAGCGTTGAACTCACGGGACAGCCAAACTATGGCTACACCTTC.

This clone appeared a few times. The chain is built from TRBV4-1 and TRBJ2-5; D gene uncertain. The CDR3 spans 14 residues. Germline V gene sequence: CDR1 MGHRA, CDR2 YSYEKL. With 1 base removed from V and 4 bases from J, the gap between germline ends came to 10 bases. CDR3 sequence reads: CASSQASVVETQYF. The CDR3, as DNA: TGCGCCAGCAGCCAAGCGAGCGTCGTAGAGACCCAGTACTTC.

CDR3 DNA sequence: TGTGCCAGCAGCAAAGTCCTAGCGTCAGTCTACGAGCAGTACTTC. Its translation: CASSKVLASVYEQYF. This sequence joins TRBV21-1 and TRBJ2-7; TRBD2 is the table's D call, not checked against the DNA. TRBV21-1 counts as a pseudogene. The CDR3 is made up of 15 amino acids.